This T cell receptor (beta chain) was captured by sequencing in a study of beta chain features in type 1 diabetes. Study summary: Age, gender, cell numbers and subset yield matched between patients and controls.

Sequencing targeted expressed TCRB transcripts, as all isolated RNA had been reverse transcribed. Using immunoSEQ multiplex PCR, the repertoire was profiled, and TCRdb retains in-frame clones only, with some absent. The sample has 100,000 to 150,000 clones; roughly 17% are singletons. This clone was counted many times. Its antigen is as yet unknown. Other DNA sequences in the sample encode the same CDR3. Study results and caveats: VDJ junctions from type 1 diabetes patients carried fewer insertions and larger deletions. Relative to healthy donors, patients appeared to have naive, central memory and Treg TCRB repertoires that were more similar. People with Type 1 diabetes carried modestly yet significantly shorter TCRB CDR3s in all four CD4+ subsets.

CDR1 is GTSNPN and CDR2 is SVGIG in the germline V gene (reference sequence). The CDR3 covers 12 residues. The V end lost 2 bases, the J end lost 6 bases, and 8 bases lay between the germline ends. The TCR comes from a man aged 18 to 35 with type 1 diabetes. Sequences were obtained from central memory CD4+ T cells from blood. V and J are TRBV30 and TRBJ1-5, with D perhaps matching TRBD1 (6 bases). CDR3 sequence reads: CAWSTGAQPQHF. In nucleotides, the CDR3 is TGTGCCTGGAGTACGGGGGCTCAGCCCCAGCATTTT.